A single sample gave rise to the 21 T cell receptor beta chains below, sequenced in a study of cytomegalovirus exposure and HLA in healthy donors (dated 2017 in TCRdb). The library came from the immunoSEQ multiplex PCR assay. The multiplex PCR relied on a mix of 60 forward primers for TCR Vbeta segments and 13 reverse primers for TCR Jbeta segments. TCRdb's version of the immuneACCESS table is confined to in-frame rearrangements and falls short of the full clone set. An unresolved V gene accounts for under half of the shortfall where checked; the remainder is of unknown origin. This sample is represented by roughly 150,000 clones; 65% to 80% of them were singletons. The leading ten clones occupy approximately 6.8% of the sample. Sequenced: PBMCs. All receptors come from a man aged 25 to 40 in good health and CMV-seronegative.

V and J are TRBV10-3 and TRBJ2-3; D remains unclear. There are 14 residues in the CDR3. Deletions cut 5 bases from V and 0 bases from J, with 9 bases between. Germline loops: CDR1 ENHRY, CDR2 SYGVKD. The CDR3 reads CAISLTSSTDTQYF. In DNA, the CDR3 is TGTGCCATCAGTCTGACTTCTAGCACAGATACGCAGTATTTT.

V gene TRBV7-2 combines with J gene TRBJ2-1; tentative D call: TRBD2 (6 bases). Trimming stripped 1 base from V and 10 bases from J, with 8 bases between. The CDR3 runs to 12 residues. CDR1 SGHTA and CDR2 FQGNSA come from the germline V gene. CDR3 amino acids: CASSLEAGEQFF. The CDR3 nucleotides are TGTGCCAGCAGCTTAGAGGCGGGGGAGCAGTTCTTC.

The chain carries TRBV5-1 and TRBJ1-3, with 7 nucleotides matching TRBD1. The CDR3 runs 16 residues. J was trimmed by 2 bases and V by 4 bases; bases with no gene match: 9. From germline, CDR1 is SGHRS and CDR2 YFSETQ. In DNA, the CDR3 is TGCGCCAGCAGCGTACAGGGGACTAGAGCTGGAAACACCATATATTTT. Protein product: CASSVQGTRAGNTIYF.

The V call is TRBV6-5, the J call TRBJ1-5; TRBD1 might be the D (5 bases). Germline assignment: CDR1 MNHEY and CDR2 SVGAGI. This CDR3 spans 15 amino acids. Deletions cut 2 bases from V and 0 bases from J, with 8 bases between. DNA of the CDR3: TGTGCCAGCAGTTACCGACAGCCTAGCAATCAGCCCCAGCATTTT. Protein product: CASSYRQPSNQPQHF.

On this clone itself: The identical CDR3 is also encoded by other nucleotide sequences in the sample. The chain couples TRBV14 to TRBJ2-1; TRBD2 is a possible D gene (7 bases). This CDR3 has 17 residues. Germline assignment: CDR1 SGHDN and CDR2 FVKESK. The germline V and J ends were trimmed by 3 bases and 7 bases, with 22 bases remaining between them. For the CDR3, the DNA is TGTGCCAGCAGCCAGGATTTGGTCGGGGGGCCGGGTAATGAGCAGTTCTTC. Encoded protein: CASSQDLVGGPGNEQFF.

The chain couples TRBV19 to TRBJ1-2; 7 bases are shared with TRBD1. Germline V lookup: CDR1 LNHDA, CDR2 SQIVND (reference sequence). The V segment lost 6 bases and the J segment 5 bases; nucleotides outside the gene matches: 3. The CDR3 consists of 12 residues. This CDR3 is CASSETGYGYTF. For the CDR3, the DNA is TGTGCCAGTAGCGAGACAGGGTATGGCTACACCTTC. The entire variable domain, with the rest obtained from reference TRBV19 and TRBJ1-2, is as follows: DGGITQSPKYLFRKEGQNVTLSCEQNLNHDAMYWYRQDPGQGLRLIYYSQIVNDFQKGDIAEGYSVSREKKESFPLTVTSAQKNPTAFYLCASSETGYGYTFGSGTRLTVV.

The gene calls are TRBV11-2 and TRBJ1-2, with D perhaps TRBD1 (5 bases). Per germline, CDR1 SGHAT and CDR2 FQNNGV. The germline V and J ends were trimmed by 3 bases and 4 bases, with 12 bases remaining between them. The CDR3 length is 14 residues. CDR3 bases: TGTGCCAGCAGCTTCCGAGACAGCCCCTATGGCTACACCTTC. This codes for CASSFRDSPYGYTF.

The chain links TRBV10-2 to TRBJ1-5; 8 positions match TRBD1. Trimming took 8 bases from V and 5 from J; bases not matched to a gene: 14. CDR1 is WSHSY, CDR2 SAAADI, per germline. The CDR3 covers 16 residues. The CDR3, as DNA: TGCGCCAGCGGGACCCACGGACAGGGAAGCTATCAGCCCCAGCATTTT. Translation: CASGTHGQGSYQPQHF.

This chain connects TRBV28 to TRBJ2-7; D gene ambiguous. Per the germline V gene, CDR1 is MDHEN and CDR2 is SYDVKM. The ends were cut back, 4 bases at V and 5 bases at J, with 9 bases in the middle. This CDR3 has 12 residues. The CDR3 bases are TGTGCCAGCAGTTCCCCAGGTAACGAGCAGTACTTC. Translating it yields CASSSPGNEQYF. Complete variable domain (other parts from reference TRBV28 and TRBJ2-7): DVKVTQSSRYLVKRTGEKVFLECVQDMDHENMFWYRQDPGLGLRLIYFSYDVKMKEKGDIPEGYSVSREKKERFSLILESASTNQTSMYLCASSSPGNEQYFGPGTRLTVT.

The J gene is TRBJ2-5, the V gene TRBV9; tentative D call: TRBD2 (7 bases). Per germline, CDR1 SGDLS and CDR2 YYNGEE. V lost 3 bases to trimming and J lost 6 bases, with 18 bases between them. The CDR3 length is 15 residues. Here the CDR3 DNA reads TGTGCCAGCAGCGGGGGTGCGGGGGCCGATAAGACCCAGTACTTC. This translates into CASSGGAGADKTQYF.

The rearrangement links TRBV21-1 to TRBJ1-4; the table's D call of TRBD1 was not tested on the DNA. TRBV21-1 is a pseudogene. This CDR3 comprises 14 residues. The CDR3 DNA sequence: TGTGCCAGCAGCGTAGACAGGACAAATGAAAAACTGTTTTTT. As protein: CASSVDRTNEKLFF.

The J gene is TRBJ2-1, the V gene TRBV7-6, with D perhaps TRBD1 (7 bases). Trimming took 1 base from V and 7 from J, leaving 14 bases between them. CDR1 is SGHVS, CDR2 FNYEAQ, per germline. The CDR3 consists of 15 residues. The CDR3 reads CASSLGPTGRNEQFF. CDR3 nucleotides: TGTGCCAGCAGCTTAGGACCGACAGGGAGGAATGAGCAGTTCTTC.

As to this clone: Other DNA variants within this sample encode the same CDR3. The rearrangement uses TRBV2 and TRBJ1-6, with 11 bases that match TRBD1. CDR3 length: 16 amino acids. The junction had 8 bases not matched to a gene; V was cut back by 6 bases and J by 7 bases. Per germline, CDR1 SNHLY and CDR2 FYNNEI. Written as DNA, the CDR3 is TGTGCCAGCAGCCCGACGGGACAGGGGGTAAATTCACCCCTCCACTTT. Its translation: CASSPTGQGVNSPLHF.

This chain joins TRBV29-1 and TRBJ2-7, with TRBD2 as a possible D gene (6 bases). There are 12 residues in the CDR3. Trimming pared 6 bases from V and 2 bases from J, leaving 11 bases between. Looked up from germline, CDR1 is SQVTM and CDR2 is ANQGSEA. CDR3 coding DNA: TGCAGCGTCCTGGGCGGGGCCTACGAGCAGTACTTC. It translates to CSVLGGAYEQYF.

CDR3 sequence: CASSGQAGANVLTF. CDR3 in DNA: TGTGCCAGCAGCGGGCAGGCTGGGGCCAACGTCCTGACTTTC. The chain carries TRBV7-2 and TRBJ2-6; D unclear. The CDR3 length is 14 residues. Germline CDR1 and CDR2: SGHTA and FQGNSA. Trimming left V 5 bases short and J 2 bases short, with 7 bases between.

This chain uses TRBV6-1 with TRBJ1-1; D gene ambiguous. CDR1 MNHNS and CDR2 SASEGT come from the germline V gene. V was clipped by 2 bases and J by 11 bases, with 12 bases between them. The CDR3 extends over 12 amino acids. The CDR3 loop reads CASSETPWRAFF. CDR3 in DNA: TGTGCCAGCAGTGAAACTCCCTGGCGGGCTTTCTTT.

This chain connects TRBV10-2 to TRBJ2-7; no clear D. The germline gives CDR1 WSHSY, CDR2 SAAADI. With 6 bases removed from V and 5 bases from J, the gap between germline ends came to 8 bases. The CDR3 has 11 residues. CDR3 loop: CASSAPDEQYF. CDR3 sequence (DNA): TGCGCCAGCAGCGCCCCGGACGAGCAGTACTTC.

The rearrangement joins TRBV2 to TRBJ2-5; 9 nucleotides align to TRBD1. CDR1 and CDR2 from the germline V gene are SNHLY and FYNNEI. CDR3 size: 14 residues. Trimming at V came to 3 bases and at J to 4 bases, leaving 3 bases not matched to a gene. DNA for the CDR3: TGTGCCAGCAGTGACGGGACAGGGTCAGAGACCCAGTACTTC. Encoded protein: CASSDGTGSETQYF.

The chain is built from TRBV19 and TRBJ2-7, with 7 bases that match TRBD2. J lost 0 bases, V lost 4 bases, and 3 bases had no gene match. In germline, CDR1 is LNHDA, CDR2 SQIVND (reference sequence). The CDR3 is made up of 14 amino acids. The chain's CDR3 is CASSRGRASYEQYF. The CDR3 DNA sequence: TGTGCCAGTAGTAGGGGGAGGGCCTCCTACGAGCAGTACTTC.

In regard to this clone: Distinct nucleotide sequences in the sample also encode this CDR3. The CDR3 here is CASSREGLGNYGYTF. The CDR3, as DNA: TGTGCCAGCAGTCGGGAGGGGTTAGGGAACTATGGCTACACCTTC. The V and J genes are TRBV6-5 and TRBJ1-2; D may be TRBD1 (5 bases). Per the germline V gene, CDR1 is MNHEY and CDR2 is SVGAGI. Trimming removed 5 bases from V and 2 bases from J, with 15 bases in between. The CDR3 is 15 residues long.

The chain recombines TRBV2 with TRBJ1-4; a possible D gene is TRBD1 (6 bases). The V and J ends lost 6 bases and 5 bases respectively, with 13 bases between them. CDR1 is SNHLY and CDR2 is FYNNEI in the germline V gene. This CDR3 has 14 amino acids. CDR3 region: CASREQGPNEKLFF. The CDR3 DNA follows: TGTGCCAGCAGGGAACAGGGCCCGAATGAAAAACTGTTTTTT.